The T cell receptor beta chain under discussion was sequenced for a study of blood T cell repertoires in COVID-19. Study information: The study drew acute and convalescent COVID-19 samples from the United States, Italy and Spain.

Germline CDR1 and CDR2: SQVTM and ANQGSEA. The junction had 11 bases not matched to a gene; V was cut back by 3 bases and J by 6 bases. This CDR3 comprises 16 residues. In the authors' methods: Amplifying reference gene primers gave estimates of nucleated cell counts. The data were produced by immunoSEQ multiplex PCR, yet TCRdb's version contains in-frame clones alone and is incomplete. V and J calls and clone size come straight from that table; D and trimming were deduced from the DNA. Of about 120,000 clones in the sample, about four fifths are singletons; the top ten hold more than 15%. The chain recombines TRBV29-1 with TRBJ2-1; 10 bases line up with TRBD2. The sample taken for sequencing was peripheral blood. The sequence was obtained from a man between 60 and 75 years old with active or convalescent COVID-19. The CDR3 region is CSVDSPPASGGNEQFF. The DNA of the CDR3 is TGCAGCGTTGATAGCCCTCCGGCTAGCGGGGGCAATGAGCAGTTCTTC.